The rows below give T cell receptor beta chains drawn from one sample of a study of cytomegalovirus exposure and HLA in healthy donors. Sequencing used immunoSEQ multiplex PCR; TCRdb keeps in-frame clones, though not all of them. The table shows 180,000 or so clones, with 65% to 85% occurring only once. The sample consisted of PBMCs. These receptors were taken from a girl aged 10 to 17 in good health and CMV-seropositive. The CDR3 runs from the conserved cysteine through the conserved F or W. The D gene is left open where the match is weak. Clone sizes are given selectively: once, few, many, or a class where the clone is expanded.

abundance	v_gene	d_gene	j_gene	len	CDR3nt	CDR3aa
-	TRBV4-3	-	TRBJ2-7	15	TGCGCCAGCAGCCAAGATCCCAGGGGATCCTACGAGCAGTACTTC	CASSQDPRGSYEQYF
-	TRBV10-3	-	TRBJ2-2	17	TGTGCCATCAGTGAGTCGATTAGCAGGGAGGCCACCGGGGAGCTGTTTTTT	CAISESISREATGELFF
once	TRBV18	-	TRBJ1-1	18	TGTGCCAGCTCACCTTTGACTCTTTGGCAGGGGCTGAACACTGAAGCTTTCTTT	CASSPLTLWQGLNTEAFF
-	TRBV18	-	TRBJ2-7	14	TGTGCCAGCTCAGCCGGGACTCTCTCCTACGAGCAGTACTTC	CASSAGTLSYEQYF
-	TRBV7-6	TRBD1	TRBJ2-4	12	TGTGCCAGCAGCCGACAGGGTGAGGGGAAGTACTTC	CASSRQGEGKYF
-	TRBV25-1	TRBD1	TRBJ2-1	16	TGTGCCAGCACCCCGACCCCGGGACAGGGCCCCAATGAGCAGTTCTTC	CASTPTPGQGPNEQFF
-	TRBV7-9	-	TRBJ2-6	17	TGTGCCAGCAGCTCCACTTTTCACCACTCTGGGGCCAACGTCCTGACTTTC	CASSSTFHHSGANVLTF
-	TRBV27	TRBD1	TRBJ1-5	13	TGTGCCAGCAGTTTAGGGACAGCCAAACCCCAGCATTTT	CASSLGTAKPQHF
-	TRBV27	TRBD2	TRBJ2-1	16	TGTGCCAGCAGTTTATCTGCTAGCGGAAGGAGGGGTGAGCAGTTCTTC	CASSLSASGRRGEQFF
-	TRBV7-9	TRBD1	TRBJ2-2	16	TGTGCCAGCAGCTTACGGGACAGGGGGTACCCCGGGGAGCTGTTTTTT	CASSLRDRGYPGELFF
few	TRBV7-2	TRBD2	TRBJ2-7	14	TGTGCCAGCAGCTTCGGCGGGAGCTCCTACGAGCAGTACTTC	CASSFGGSSYEQYF
-	TRBV5-1	-	TRBJ2-5	13	TGCGCCAGCAGCTTGGCCTCCAGAGAGACCCAGTACTTC	CASSLASRETQYF
-	TRBV19	TRBD1	TRBJ1-2	14	TGTGCCAGTAGTCCGTGGACAGGGAGCTATGGCTACACCTTC	CASSPWTGSYGYTF
few	TRBV5-1	TRBD1	TRBJ2-7	14	TGCGCCAGCAGCCCGGGACAGGGGGCCTACGAGCAGTACTTC	CASSPGQGAYEQYF
-	TRBV6-5	-	TRBJ2-7	15	TGTGCCAGCAGCTCTGGGCCGAAGGGGGCCTACGAGCAGTACTTC	CASSSGPKGAYEQYF
few	TRBV11-2	TRBD2	TRBJ2-1	19	TGTGCCAGCAGCTTCGACGGACTAGCGGGAGGGCCAGTTATGAATGAGCAGTTCTTC	CASSFDGLAGGPVMNEQFF